This T cell receptor (beta chain) originates from a study of cytomegalovirus exposure and HLA in healthy donors. Study-level findings and limits: The sole available immune exposure information was CMV serostatus. Cytomegalovirus association was listed for 170 or so TCR beta chains.

In the PCR, 60 Vbeta and 13 Jbeta primers were used. Some clones are missing from TCRdb's copy, which holds only in-frame ones; the method was immunoSEQ multiplex PCR. The sample table sets out more than 95,000 clones. The CDR3 spans 15 residues. The V gene's germline CDR1 is SGHNT and CDR2 YENEEA. The donors were healthy bone marrow donors. Note on this clone: The antigen remains unidentified.

This TCR was sampled from a man aged 40-50 years in good health and CMV-seronegative. J is TRBJ2-5 and V is TRBV11-3; 9 positions match TRBD1. The J call is in doubt because the DNA end fits TRBJ2-7 better. The sample was PBMCs. In nucleotides, the CDR3 is TGTGCCAGCAGCTTGGGGGGACAGGGCCCCTACGAGCAGTACTTC. Encoded protein: CASSLGGQGPYEQYF.